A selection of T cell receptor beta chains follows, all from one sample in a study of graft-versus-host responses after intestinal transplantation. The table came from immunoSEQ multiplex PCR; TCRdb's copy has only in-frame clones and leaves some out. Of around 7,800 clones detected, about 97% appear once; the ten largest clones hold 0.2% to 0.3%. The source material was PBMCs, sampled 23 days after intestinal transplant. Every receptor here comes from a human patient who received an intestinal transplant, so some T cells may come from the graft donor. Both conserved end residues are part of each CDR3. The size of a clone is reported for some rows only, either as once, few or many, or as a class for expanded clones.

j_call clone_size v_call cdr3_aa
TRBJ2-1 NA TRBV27 CASSRTSGSTNEQFF
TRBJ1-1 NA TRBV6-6 CASIQRLEGMNTEAFF
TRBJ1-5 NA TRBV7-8 CASSLVGTGKPQHF
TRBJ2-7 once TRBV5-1 CASSWTTSGSATNEQYF
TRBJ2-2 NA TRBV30 CGRTSTNTGELFF
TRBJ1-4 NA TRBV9 CASSVGQGEKLFF
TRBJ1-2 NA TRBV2 CASRRGDYGYTF
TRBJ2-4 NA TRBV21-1 CASSKATSLAKNIQYF
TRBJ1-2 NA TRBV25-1 CASSTGPHYGYTF
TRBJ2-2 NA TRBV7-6 CASSFGQDSNTGELFF
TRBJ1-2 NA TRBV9 CASNDVGGDGYTF
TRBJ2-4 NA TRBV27 CASSLLADGRDIQYF
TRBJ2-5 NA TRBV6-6 CASSYSTGMLETQYF
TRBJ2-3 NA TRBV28 CASSLIGPRQYF
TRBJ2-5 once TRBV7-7 CASSLWSGGLPQQETQYF
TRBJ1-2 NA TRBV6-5 CASSSRRNYGYTF
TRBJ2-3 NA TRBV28 CASSKSLTDTQYF
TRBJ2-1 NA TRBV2 CASRGLLDEQFF
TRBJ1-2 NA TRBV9 CARIWSNNYGYTF
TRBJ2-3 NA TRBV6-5 CASSNGLVSTDTQYF
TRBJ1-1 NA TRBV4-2 CASSQDPGIPEAFF
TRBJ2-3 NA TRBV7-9 CASSLFLGGLSTDTQYF
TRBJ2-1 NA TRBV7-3 CASSQSSSGGSYNEQFF
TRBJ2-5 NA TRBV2 CASSAPGQMGETQYF
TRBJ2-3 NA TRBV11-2 CASSLANRGWSTDTQYF
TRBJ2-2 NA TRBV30 CAWSPQVNGELFF
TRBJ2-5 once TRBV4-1 CASSPPQVQETQYF
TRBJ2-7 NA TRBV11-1 CASSTGGGSDYEQYF
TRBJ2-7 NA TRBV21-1 CASSKGWGTPEKWAYEQYF
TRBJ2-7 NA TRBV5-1 CASSLAGTGTYEQYF
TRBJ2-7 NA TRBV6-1 CASSVGDYYEQYF
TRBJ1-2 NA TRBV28 CASKLQGLYGYTF
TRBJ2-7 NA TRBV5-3 CARSSGLAGSYEQYF
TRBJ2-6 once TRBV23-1 CASSQSMDRDGANVLTF
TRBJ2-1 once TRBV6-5 CASSHSLGVYNEQFF
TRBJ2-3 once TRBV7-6 CASSLLGRVQYF
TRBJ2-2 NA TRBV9 CASSVDTGRTGELFF
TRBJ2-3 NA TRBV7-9 CASSRDTQYF
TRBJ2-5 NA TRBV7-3 CASSLAGAAQETQYF
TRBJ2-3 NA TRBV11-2 CASSLGVRAGEWDTQYF
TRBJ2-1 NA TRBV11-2 CASRSFGLAGVHEQFF
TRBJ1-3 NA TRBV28 CASTGTKGVNTIYF